This T cell receptor beta chain was documented in a study of CD8 T cells in Susac syndrome. This clonotype was detected a few times. Its antigen is unknown. TCR beta from blood CD8+ and CD4+ T cells was sequenced. Patients with stable or active relapsing-remitting disease, all of them treatment-naive, made up the multiple sclerosis controls. V lost 6 bases and J 5 bases, leaving 10 bases between the germline ends. The germline gives CDR1 KGHSH, CDR2 LQKENI. CDR3 length: 12 amino acids. Findings and caveats of the study: The study's TCR sequencing and HLA analysis covered a relatively small number of individuals, and the study acknowledged this.

Random hexamers were used to reverse transcribe an amount of about 0.45 to 1 ug RNA. The authors amplified TCR beta CDR3 across 54 Vbeta and 13 Jbeta using immunoSEQ multiplex PCR. TCRdb re-called the immunoSEQ multiplex PCR reads with MiXCR, one entry per CDR3 protein. This sample has about 150,000 distinct CDR3 sequences, with about 95% found just once. The specimen sequenced was CD8+ T cells from PBMCs. The V gene is TRBV18, the J gene TRBJ1-1; perhaps TRBD1 as D (6 bases). The receptor was derived from a human donor with multiple sclerosis. This CDR3 is CASSEGGTEAFF. The CDR3 bases are TGTGCCAGCTCTGAGGGGGGGACTGAAGCTTTCTTT.